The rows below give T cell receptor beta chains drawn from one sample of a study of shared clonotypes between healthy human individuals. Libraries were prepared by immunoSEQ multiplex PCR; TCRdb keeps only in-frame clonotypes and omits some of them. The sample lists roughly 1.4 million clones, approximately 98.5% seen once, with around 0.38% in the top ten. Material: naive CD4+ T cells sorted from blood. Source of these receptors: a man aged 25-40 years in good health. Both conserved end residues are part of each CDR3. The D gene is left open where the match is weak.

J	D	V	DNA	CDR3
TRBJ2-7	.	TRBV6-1	TGTGCCAGCAGTGAATGGGGCGCCACCTACGAGCAGTACTTC	CASSEWGATYEQYF
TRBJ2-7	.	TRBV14	TGTGCCAGCAGCCAAGATCGAGGGGGGTGGGAGCAGTACTTC	CASSQDRGGWEQYF
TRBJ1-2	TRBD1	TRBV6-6	TGTGCCAGCAGGTTACAGGGGACGGATGGCTACACCTTC	CASRLQGTDGYTF
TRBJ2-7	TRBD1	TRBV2	TGTGCCAGCACGGACAGGGGTTTTTACGAGCAGTACTTC	CASTDRGFYEQYF
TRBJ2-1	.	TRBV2	TGTGCCAGCAGTGTGGGAAGGGGAAGCTACAATGAGCAGTTCTTC	CASSVGRGSYNEQFF
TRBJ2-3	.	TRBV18	TGTGCCAGCTCACCCCAAAACACAGATACGCAGTATTTT	CASSPQNTDTQYF
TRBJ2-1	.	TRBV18	TGTGCCAGCTCACCAAACACAGTATCCTACAATGAGCAGTTCTTC	CASSPNTVSYNEQFF
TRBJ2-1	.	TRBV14	TGTGCCAGCAGCCAACTAGTGTCCTACAATGAGCAGTTCTTC	CASSQLVSYNEQFF
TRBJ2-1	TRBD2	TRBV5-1	TGCGCCAGCAGCCGACTAGCGGGAGTTCTAGATGAGCAGTTCTTC	CASSRLAGVLDEQFF
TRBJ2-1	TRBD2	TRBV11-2	TGTGCCAGCAGCAAATCACCTGGGACTAGCGGGAGGGCCTCTAATGAGCAGTTCTTC	CASSKSPGTSGRASNEQFF
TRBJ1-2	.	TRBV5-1	TGCGCCAGCAGCTTGCTGACAGGTGACTATGGCTACACCTTC	CASSLLTGDYGYTF
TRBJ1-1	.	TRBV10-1	TGCGCCAGCAGTGAGTCGGGTAACTTGGGCGCTTTCTTT	CASSESGNLGAFF
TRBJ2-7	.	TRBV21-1	TGTGCCAGCAGCAAACGGCCCCTAGCGGCGTACTACGAGCAGTACTTC	CASSKRPLAAYYEQYF
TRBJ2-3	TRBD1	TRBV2	TGTGCCAGCAGTCCCGGGACAGGGAAGACAGATACGCAGTATTTT	CASSPGTGKTDTQYF
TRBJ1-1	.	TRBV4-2	TGTGCCAGCAGCCAAGAGGCGGGGCTCACTGAAGCTTTCTTT	CASSQEAGLTEAFF
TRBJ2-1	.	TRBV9	TGTGCCAGCAGCGCCGGGCCCCCAGTAATCGATGAGCAGTTCTTC	CASSAGPPVIDEQFF
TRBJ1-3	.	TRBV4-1	TGCGCCAGCAGCCAGGCTGTCTTTGGAGCAACGTTTGGAAACACCATATATTTT	CASSQAVFGATFGNTIYF
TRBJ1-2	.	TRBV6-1	TGTGCCAGCAGCCTGTCCCGGGACATAACGAGGACCTTC	CASSLSRDITRTF
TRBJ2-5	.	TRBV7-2	TGTGCCAGCAGTCGCCAACGCGGGGACCAAGAGACCCAGTACTTC	CASSRQRGDQETQYF
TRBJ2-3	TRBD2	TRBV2	TGTGCCAGCAACCCGACTAGCGGGACCACAGATACGCAGTATTTT	CASNPTSGTTDTQYF
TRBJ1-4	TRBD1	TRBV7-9	TGTGCCAGCAGCTCGGACAGGGGACATGAAAAACTGTTTTTT	CASSSDRGHEKLFF
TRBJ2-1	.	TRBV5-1	TGCGCCAGCAGCTTGGCCACAAGCTCCTACAATGAGCAGTTCTTC	CASSLATSSYNEQFF
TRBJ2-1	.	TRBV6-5	TGTGCCAGCAGTTACTCGTCTAGCAGACACAATGAGCAGTTCTTC	CASSYSSSRHNEQFF
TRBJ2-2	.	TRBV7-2	TGTGCCAGCAGCCCCCACACCGGGGAGCTGTTTTTT	CASSPHTGELFF
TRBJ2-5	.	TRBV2	TGTGCCAGCAGAGGGACGGGGCAAGAGACCCAGTACTTC	CASRGTGQETQYF
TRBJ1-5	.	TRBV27	TGTGCCAGCAGTGAGGGTGGCAATCAGCCCCAGCATTTT	CASSEGGNQPQHF
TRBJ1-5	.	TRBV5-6	TGTGCCAGCAGCCAACGAGGCTTGATCCCCAATCAGCCCCAGCATTTT	CASSQRGLIPNQPQHF
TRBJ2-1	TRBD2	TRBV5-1	TGCGCCAGCAGCTTGGGTAGTAGCGGGAGCTACAATGAGCAGTTCTTC	CASSLGSSGSYNEQFF
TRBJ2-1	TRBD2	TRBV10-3	TGTGCCACCTTAGCGGGAGGGCTGACAAATGAGCAGTTCTTC	CATLAGGLTNEQFF
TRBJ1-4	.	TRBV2	TGTGCCAGCAGTGATGGCGCTTCGAGGGAGAAACTGTTTTTT	CASSDGASREKLFF
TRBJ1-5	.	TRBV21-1	TGTGCCAGCAGCAAATCGGAAGGGACAGGGCCCCCTTTGCCCCATCAGCCCCAGCATTTT	CASSKSEGTGPPLPHQPQHF
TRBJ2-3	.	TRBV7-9	TGTGCCAGCAGCTTCGGTACCAGCGGCTCTAGCACAGATACGCAGTATTTT	CASSFGTSGSSTDTQYF
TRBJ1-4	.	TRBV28	TGTGCCAGCCGAGGTTTGGGTAAGGGTGAAAAACTGTTTTTT	CASRGLGKGEKLFF
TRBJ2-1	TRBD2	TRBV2	TGTGCCAGCAGTGAAATGGGCGGGAGATCCTACAATGAGCAGTTCTTC	CASSEMGGRSYNEQFF
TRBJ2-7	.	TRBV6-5	TGTGCCAGCAGTTACTCGGGTAGGCAGTACTTC	CASSYSGRQYF
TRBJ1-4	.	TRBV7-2	TGTGCCAGCACCCAGGAGTGGGCTAATGAAAAACTGTTTTTT	CASTQEWANEKLFF
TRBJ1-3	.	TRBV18	TGTGCCAGCTCACCACGTGGATCTGGAAACACCATATATTTT	CASSPRGSGNTIYF
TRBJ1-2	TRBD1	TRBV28	TGTGCCAGCAGCTATGATTCCCTGATGCAGGGGGTATTCTATGGCTACACCTTC	CASSYDSLMQGVFYGYTF
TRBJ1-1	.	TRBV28	TGTGCCAGCAGTACCGGACAGGAAGCTTTCTTT	CASSTGQEAFF
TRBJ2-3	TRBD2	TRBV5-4	TGTGCCAGCAGTTACAATGGTGGTAGCGGGAGGGCAGATACGCAGTATTTT	CASSYNGGSGRADTQYF